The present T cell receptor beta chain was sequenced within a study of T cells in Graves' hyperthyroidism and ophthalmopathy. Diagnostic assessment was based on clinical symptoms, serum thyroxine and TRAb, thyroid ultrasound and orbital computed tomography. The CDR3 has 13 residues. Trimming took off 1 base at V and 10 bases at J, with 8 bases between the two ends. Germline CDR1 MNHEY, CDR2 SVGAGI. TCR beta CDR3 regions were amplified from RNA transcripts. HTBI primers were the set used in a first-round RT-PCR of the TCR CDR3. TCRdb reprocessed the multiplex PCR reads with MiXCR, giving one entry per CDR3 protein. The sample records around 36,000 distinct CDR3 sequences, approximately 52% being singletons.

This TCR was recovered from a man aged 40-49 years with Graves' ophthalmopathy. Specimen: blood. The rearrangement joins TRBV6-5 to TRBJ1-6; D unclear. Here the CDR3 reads CASSYWSDSPLHF. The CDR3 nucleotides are TGTGCCAGCAGTTACTGGAGCGACTCACCCCTCCACTTT.